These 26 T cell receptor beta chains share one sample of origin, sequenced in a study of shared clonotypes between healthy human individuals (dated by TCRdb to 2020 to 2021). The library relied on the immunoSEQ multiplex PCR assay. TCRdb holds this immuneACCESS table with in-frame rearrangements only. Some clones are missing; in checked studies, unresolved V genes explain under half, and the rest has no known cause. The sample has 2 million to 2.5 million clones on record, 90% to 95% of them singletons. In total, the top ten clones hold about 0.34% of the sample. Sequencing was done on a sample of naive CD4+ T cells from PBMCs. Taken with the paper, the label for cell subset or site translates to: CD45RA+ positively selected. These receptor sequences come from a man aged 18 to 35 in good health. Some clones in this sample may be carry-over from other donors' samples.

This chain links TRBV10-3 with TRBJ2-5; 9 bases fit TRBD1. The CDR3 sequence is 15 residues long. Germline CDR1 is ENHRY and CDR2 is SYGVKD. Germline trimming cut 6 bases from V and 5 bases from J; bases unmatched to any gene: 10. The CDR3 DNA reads TGTGCCATCAGCGGAACATTGGGACAGGGTGAGACCCAGTACTTC. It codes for CAISGTLGQGETQYF.

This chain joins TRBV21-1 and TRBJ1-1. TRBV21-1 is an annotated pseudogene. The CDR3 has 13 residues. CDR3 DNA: TGTGCCAGCAGCAGGGTAGGGAACACTGAAGCTTTCTTT. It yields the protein CASSRVGNTEAFF.

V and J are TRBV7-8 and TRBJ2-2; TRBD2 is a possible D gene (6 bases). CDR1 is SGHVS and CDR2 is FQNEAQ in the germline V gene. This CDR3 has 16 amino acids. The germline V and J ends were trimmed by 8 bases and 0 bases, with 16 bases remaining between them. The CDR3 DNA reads TGTGCCAGCGGAAAGCGGGCGGGAACGAACACCGGGGAGCTGTTTTTT. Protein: CASGKRAGTNTGELFF.

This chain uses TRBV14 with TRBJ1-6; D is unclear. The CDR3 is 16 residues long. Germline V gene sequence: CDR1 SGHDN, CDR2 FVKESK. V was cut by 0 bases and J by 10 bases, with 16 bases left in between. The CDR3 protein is CASSQERFPVESPLHF. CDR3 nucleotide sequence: TGTGCCAGCAGCCAAGAACGGTTCCCGGTGGAGTCACCCCTCCACTTT. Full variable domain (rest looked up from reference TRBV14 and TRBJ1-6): EAGVTQFPSHSVIEKGQTVTLRCDPISGHDNLYWYRRVMGKEIKFLLHFVKESKQDESGMPNNRFLAERTGGTYSTLKVQPAELEDSGVYFCASSQERFPVESPLHFGNGTRLTVT.

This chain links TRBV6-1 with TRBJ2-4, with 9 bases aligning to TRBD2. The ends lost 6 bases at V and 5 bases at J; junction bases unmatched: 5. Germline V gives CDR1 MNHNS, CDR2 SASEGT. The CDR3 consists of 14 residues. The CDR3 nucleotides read TGTGCCAGCAGCATATCTAGCGGGGAAAACATTCAGTACTTC. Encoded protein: CASSISSGENIQYF.

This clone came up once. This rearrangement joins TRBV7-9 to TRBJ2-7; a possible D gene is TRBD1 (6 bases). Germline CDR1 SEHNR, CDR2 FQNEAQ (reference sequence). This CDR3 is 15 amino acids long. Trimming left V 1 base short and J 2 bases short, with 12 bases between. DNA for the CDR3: TGTGCCAGCAGCTTAGAAGGGACACGGGCCTACGAGCAGTACTTC. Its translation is CASSLEGTRAYEQYF.

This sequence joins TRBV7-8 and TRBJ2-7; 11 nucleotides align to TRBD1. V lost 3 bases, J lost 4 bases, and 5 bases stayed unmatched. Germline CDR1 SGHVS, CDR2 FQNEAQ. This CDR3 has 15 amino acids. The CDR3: CASSFRGQGVYEQYF. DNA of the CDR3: TGTGCCAGCAGCTTCAGGGGACAGGGGGTTTACGAGCAGTACTTC.

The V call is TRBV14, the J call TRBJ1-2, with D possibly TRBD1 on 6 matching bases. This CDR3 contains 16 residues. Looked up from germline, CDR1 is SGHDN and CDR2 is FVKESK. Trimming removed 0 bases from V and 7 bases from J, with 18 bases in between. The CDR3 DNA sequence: TGTGCCAGCAGCCAAGAAACAGGGACCCCCCTGGGTGGCTACACCTTC. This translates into CASSQETGTPLGGYTF.

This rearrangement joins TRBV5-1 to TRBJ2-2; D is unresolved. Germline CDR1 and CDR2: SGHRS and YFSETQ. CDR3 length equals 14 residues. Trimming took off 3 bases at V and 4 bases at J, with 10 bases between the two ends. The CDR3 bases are TGCGCCAGCAGCTCCCTATGGGGCACCGGGGAGCTGTTTTTT. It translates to CASSSLWGTGELFF.

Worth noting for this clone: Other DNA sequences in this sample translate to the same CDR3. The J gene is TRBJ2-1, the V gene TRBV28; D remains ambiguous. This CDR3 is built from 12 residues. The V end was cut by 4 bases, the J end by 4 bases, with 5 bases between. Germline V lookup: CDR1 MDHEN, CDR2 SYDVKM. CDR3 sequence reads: CASSSAYNEQFF. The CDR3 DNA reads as TGTGCCAGCAGTTCTGCGTACAATGAGCAGTTCTTC.

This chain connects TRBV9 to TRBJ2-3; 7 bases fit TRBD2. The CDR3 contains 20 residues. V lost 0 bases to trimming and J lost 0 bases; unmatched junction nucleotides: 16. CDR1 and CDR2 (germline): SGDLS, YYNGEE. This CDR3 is CASSVEQMGPGGRSTDTQYF. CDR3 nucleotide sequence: TGTGCCAGCAGCGTAGAACAAATGGGCCCGGGAGGCCGAAGCACAGATACGCAGTATTTT.

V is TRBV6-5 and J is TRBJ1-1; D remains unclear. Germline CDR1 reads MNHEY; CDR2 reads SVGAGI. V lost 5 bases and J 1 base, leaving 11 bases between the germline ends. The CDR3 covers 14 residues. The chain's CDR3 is CASSDLTRNTEAFF. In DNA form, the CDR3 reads TGTGCCAGCAGTGACCTGACGAGGAACACTGAAGCTTTCTTT.

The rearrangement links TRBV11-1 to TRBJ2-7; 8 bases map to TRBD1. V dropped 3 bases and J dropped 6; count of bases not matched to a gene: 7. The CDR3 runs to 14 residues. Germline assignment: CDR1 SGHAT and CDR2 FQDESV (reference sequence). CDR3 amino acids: CASSFFGTGAEQYF. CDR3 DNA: TGTGCCAGCAGCTTCTTCGGGACAGGTGCCGAGCAGTACTTC.

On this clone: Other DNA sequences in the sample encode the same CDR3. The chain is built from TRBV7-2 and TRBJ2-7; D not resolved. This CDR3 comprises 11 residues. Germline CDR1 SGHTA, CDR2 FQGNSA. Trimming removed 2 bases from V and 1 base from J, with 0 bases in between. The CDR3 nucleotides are TGTGCCAGCAGCTTATCCTACGAGCAGTACTTC. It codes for CASSLSYEQYF.

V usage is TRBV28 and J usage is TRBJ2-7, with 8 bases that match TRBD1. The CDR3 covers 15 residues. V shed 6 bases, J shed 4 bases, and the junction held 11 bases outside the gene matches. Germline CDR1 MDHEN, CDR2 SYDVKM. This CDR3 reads CASRQSGGTGYEQYF. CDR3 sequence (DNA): TGTGCCAGCAGACAATCAGGGGGCACGGGGTACGAGCAGTACTTC.

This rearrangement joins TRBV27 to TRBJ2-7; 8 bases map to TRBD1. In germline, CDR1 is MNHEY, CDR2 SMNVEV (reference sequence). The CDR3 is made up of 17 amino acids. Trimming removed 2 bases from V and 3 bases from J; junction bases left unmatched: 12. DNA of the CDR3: TGTGCCAGCAGTTTAGGGGCCGGGGACAGGCCGTTCTACGAGCAGTACTTC. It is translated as CASSLGAGDRPFYEQYF.

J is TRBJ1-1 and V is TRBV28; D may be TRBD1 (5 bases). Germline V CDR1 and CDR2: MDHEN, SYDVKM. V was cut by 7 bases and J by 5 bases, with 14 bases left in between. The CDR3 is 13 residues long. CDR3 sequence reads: CASNDLGETEAFF. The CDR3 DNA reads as TGTGCCAGCAACGACTTGGGGGAGACTGAAGCTTTCTTT.

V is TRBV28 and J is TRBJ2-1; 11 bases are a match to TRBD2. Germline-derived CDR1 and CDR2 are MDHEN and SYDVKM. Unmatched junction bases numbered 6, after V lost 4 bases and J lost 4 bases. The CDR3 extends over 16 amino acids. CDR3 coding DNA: TGTGCCAGCAGTTCGTCTGGACTAGCGGGTTACAATGAGCAGTTCTTC. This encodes CASSSSGLAGYNEQFF.

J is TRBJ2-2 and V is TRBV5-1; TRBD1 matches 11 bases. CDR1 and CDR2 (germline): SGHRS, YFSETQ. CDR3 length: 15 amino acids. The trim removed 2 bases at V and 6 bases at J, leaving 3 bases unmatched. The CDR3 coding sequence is TGCGCCAGCAGCTTAGGGACAGGGGGTGCCGGGGAGCTGTTTTTT. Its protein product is CASSLGTGGAGELFF.

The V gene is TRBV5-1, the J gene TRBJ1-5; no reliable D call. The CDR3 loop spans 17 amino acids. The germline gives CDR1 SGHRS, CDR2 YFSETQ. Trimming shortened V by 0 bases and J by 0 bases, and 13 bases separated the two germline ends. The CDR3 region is CASSLVPLQNSNQPQHF. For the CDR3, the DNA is TGCGCCAGCAGCTTGGTACCTTTGCAGAATAGCAATCAGCCCCAGCATTTT.

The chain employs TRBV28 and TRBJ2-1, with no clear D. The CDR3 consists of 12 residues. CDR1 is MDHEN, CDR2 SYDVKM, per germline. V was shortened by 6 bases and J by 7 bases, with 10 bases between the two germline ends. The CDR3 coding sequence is TGTGCCAGCAGCCTACAGCAGAATGAGCAGTTCTTC. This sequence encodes CASSLQQNEQFF.

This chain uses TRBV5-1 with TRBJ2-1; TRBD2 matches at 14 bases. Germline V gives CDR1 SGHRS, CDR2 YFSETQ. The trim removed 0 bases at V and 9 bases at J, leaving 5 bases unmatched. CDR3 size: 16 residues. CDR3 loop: CASSLVGTSGRGEQFF. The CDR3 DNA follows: TGCGCCAGCAGCTTGGTTGGGACTAGCGGGAGAGGTGAGCAGTTCTTC. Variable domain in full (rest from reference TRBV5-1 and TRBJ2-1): KAGVTQTPRYLIKTRGQQVTLSCSPISGHRSVSWYQQTPGQGLQFLFEYFSETQRNKGNFPGRFSGRQFSNSRSEMNVSTLELGDSALYLCASSLVGTSGRGEQFFGPGTRLTVL.

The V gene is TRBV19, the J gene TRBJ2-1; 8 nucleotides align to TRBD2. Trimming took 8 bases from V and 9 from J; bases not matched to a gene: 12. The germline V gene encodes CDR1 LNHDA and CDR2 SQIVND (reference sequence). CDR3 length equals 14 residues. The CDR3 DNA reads TGTGCCAGTCGCCCCGGGACTAGGTCTTTTGAGCAGTTCTTC. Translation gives CASRPGTRSFEQFF.

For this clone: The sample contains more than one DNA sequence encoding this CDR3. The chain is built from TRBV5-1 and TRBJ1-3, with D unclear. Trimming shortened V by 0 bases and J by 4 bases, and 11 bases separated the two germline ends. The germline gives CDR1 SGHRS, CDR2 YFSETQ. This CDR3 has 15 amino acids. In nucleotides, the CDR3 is TGCGCCAGCAGCTTGGCTTTGGGAGCGGGAAACACCATATATTTT. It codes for CASSLALGAGNTIYF.

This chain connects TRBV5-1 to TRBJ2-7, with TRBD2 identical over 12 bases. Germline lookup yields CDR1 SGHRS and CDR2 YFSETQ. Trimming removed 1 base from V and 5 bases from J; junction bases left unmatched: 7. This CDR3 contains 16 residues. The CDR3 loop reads CASSLPSGRAWDEQYF. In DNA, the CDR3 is TGCGCCAGCAGCTTGCCTAGCGGGAGGGCCTGGGACGAGCAGTACTTC.

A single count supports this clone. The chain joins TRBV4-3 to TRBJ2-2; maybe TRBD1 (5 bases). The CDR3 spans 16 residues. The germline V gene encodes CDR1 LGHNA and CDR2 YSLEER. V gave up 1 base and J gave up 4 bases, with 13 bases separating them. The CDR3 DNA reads TGCGCCAGCAGCCAAGGGCAGGGTCGGTCCACCGGGGAGCTGTTTTTT. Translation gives CASSQGQGRSTGELFF.